The present T cell receptor (beta chain) was sequenced within a study of tumor-infiltrating lymphocytes in localized non-small cell lung cancer. The method was immunoSEQ multiplex PCR; TCRdb's version includes in-frame clones alone and lacks a portion of them. In the table there are about 5,500 clones, around 81% of which are singletons. This CDR3 has 14 amino acids. The V gene's germline CDR1 is SGHTA and CDR2 FQGNSA. V was trimmed by 6 bases and J by 3 bases, leaving 13 bases between them. The chain couples TRBV7-2 to TRBJ2-3; possibly TRBD2 for D (6 bases). Sample: lung tumor tissue. The source of this sequence is a human donor with non-small cell lung cancer. CDR3 DNA sequence: TGTGCCAGCAGATTATGGGGGGTTACAGATACGCAGTATTTT. It translates to CASRLWGVTDTQYF.